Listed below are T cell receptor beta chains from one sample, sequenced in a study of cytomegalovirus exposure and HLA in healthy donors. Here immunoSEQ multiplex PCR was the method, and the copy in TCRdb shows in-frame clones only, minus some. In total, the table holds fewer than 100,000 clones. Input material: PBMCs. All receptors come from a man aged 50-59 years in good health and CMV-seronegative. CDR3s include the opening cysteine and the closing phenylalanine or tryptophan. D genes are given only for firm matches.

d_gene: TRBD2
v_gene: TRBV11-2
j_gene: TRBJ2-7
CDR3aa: CASSHQPSSGGSDYEQYF
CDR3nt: TGTGCCAGCAGCCACCAACCCTCTAGCGGGGGGTCCGACTACGAGCAGTACTTC

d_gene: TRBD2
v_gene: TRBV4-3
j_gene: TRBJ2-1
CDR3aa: CASSPLFLAGGRNEQFF
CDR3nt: TGCGCCAGCAGCCCTCTCTTCCTAGCGGGGGGGCGTAATGAGCAGTTCTTC

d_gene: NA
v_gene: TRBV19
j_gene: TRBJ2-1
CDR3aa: CASSIGGGAVNEQFF
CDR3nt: TGTGCCAGTAGTATTGGTGGGGGGGCCGTTAATGAGCAGTTCTTC

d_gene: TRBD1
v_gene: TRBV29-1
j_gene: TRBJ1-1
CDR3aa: CSARRDRGASTEAFF
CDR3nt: TGCAGCGCCCGGCGGGACAGGGGGGCCTCCACTGAAGCTTTCTTT

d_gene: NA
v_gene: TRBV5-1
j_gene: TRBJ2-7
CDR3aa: CASSPPKESSAYEQYF
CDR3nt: TGCGCCAGCAGCCCTCCGAAGGAGTCCAGCGCCTACGAGCAGTACTTC

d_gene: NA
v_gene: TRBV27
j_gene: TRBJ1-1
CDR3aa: CASRTGSSYLNTEAFF
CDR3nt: TGTGCCAGCAGAACAGGGTCGTCGTATTTGAACACTGAAGCTTTCTTT

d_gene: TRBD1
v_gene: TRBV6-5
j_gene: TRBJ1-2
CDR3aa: CASSYPGTDGYTF
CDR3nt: TGTGCCAGCAGTTACCCAGGGACAGATGGCTACACCTTC

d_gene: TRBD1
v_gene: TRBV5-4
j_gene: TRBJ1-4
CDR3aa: CASSFRDRNEKLFF
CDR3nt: TGTGCCAGCAGCTTCCGGGACAGAAATGAAAAACTGTTTTTT

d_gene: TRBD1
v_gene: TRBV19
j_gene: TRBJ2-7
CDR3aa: CASSIVEEGGMGYEQYF
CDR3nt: TGTGCCAGTAGTATAGTTGAGGAAGGGGGCATGGGATACGAGCAGTACTTC

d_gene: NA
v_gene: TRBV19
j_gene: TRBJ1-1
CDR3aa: CASSIGIAVMNTEAFF
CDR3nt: TGTGCCAGTAGTATTGGGATAGCGGTGATGAACACTGAAGCTTTCTTT

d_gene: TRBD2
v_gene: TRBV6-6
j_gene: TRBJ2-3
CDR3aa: CASSSTSGADTQYF
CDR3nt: TGTGCCAGCAGTTCGACTAGCGGGGCAGATACGCAGTATTTT

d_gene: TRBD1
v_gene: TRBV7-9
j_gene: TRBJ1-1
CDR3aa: CASSPKADRREAFF
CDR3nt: TGTGCCAGCAGCCCTAAGGCGGACAGGCGTGAAGCTTTCTTT

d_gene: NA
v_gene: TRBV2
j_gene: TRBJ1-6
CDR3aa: CASKGGAYSPLHF
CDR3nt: TGTGCCAGCAAAGGGGGGGCCTATTCACCCCTCCACTTT

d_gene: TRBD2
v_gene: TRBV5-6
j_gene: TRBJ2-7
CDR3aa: CASSPGGTQSYEQYF
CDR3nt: TGTGCCAGCAGCCCCGGGGGGACGCAGTCCTACGAGCAGTACTTC

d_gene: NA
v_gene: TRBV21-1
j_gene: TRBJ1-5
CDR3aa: CASSTGTAYSNQPQHF
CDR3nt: TGTGCCAGCAGCACCGGGACAGCCTATAGCAATCAGCCCCAGCATTTT

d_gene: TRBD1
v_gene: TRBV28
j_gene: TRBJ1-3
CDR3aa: CASSLSRTGVNGNTIYF
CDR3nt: TGTGCCAGCAGTTTATCGCGAACAGGGGTAAATGGAAACACCATATATTTT

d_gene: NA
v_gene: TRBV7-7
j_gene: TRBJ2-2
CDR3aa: CASSLDRWATGNTGELFF
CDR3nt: TGTGCTAGCAGCTTAGATCGCTGGGCGACAGGGAACACCGGGGAGCTGTTTTTT

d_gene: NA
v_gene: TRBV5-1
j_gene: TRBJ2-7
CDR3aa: CASSRDTAYEQYF
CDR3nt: TGCGCCAGCAGCCGGGACACCGCCTACGAGCAGTACTTC

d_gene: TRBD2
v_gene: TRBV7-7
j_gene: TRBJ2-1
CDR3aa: CASSPAGGSYNEQFF
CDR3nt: TGTGCTAGCAGCCCAGCGGGGGGGTCCTACAATGAGCAGTTCTTC

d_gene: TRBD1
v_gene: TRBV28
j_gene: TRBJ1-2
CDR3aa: CATSRGGQGTLLGYTF
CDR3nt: TGTGCCACCTCTAGGGGCGGACAGGGAACTCTTCTCGGCTACACCTTC

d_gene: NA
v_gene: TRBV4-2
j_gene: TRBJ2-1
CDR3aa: CASSQGTWTEEYNEQFF
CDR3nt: TGTGCCAGCAGCCAAGGCACGTGGACAGAAGAGTACAATGAGCAGTTCTTC

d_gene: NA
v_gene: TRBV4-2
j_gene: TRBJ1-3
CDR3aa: CASSQEQGRSGNTIYF
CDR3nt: TGTGCCAGCAGCCAAGAACAGGGCCGCTCTGGAAACACCATATATTTT

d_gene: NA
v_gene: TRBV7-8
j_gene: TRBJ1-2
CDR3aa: CASSHGLQNYGYTF
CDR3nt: TGTGCCAGCAGCCACGGACTCCAGAACTATGGCTACACCTTC

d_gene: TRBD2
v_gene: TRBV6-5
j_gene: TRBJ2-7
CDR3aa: CASSYSIAGGGYEQYF
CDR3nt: TGTGCCAGCAGTTACTCGATAGCGGGGGGCGGCTACGAGCAGTACTTC

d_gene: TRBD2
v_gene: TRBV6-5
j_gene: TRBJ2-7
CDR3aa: CASTRNGGYEQYF
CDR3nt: TGTGCCAGCACCCGCAACGGGGGGTACGAGCAGTACTTC

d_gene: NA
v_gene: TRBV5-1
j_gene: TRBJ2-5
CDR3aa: CASSLTGHLKETQYF
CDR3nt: TGCGCCAGCAGCTTGACGGGACACTTGAAAGAGACCCAGTACTTC

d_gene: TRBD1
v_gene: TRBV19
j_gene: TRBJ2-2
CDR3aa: CASVSRGQSGELFF
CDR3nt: TGTGCCAGCGTTTCCAGGGGGCAAAGCGGGGAGCTGTTTTTT

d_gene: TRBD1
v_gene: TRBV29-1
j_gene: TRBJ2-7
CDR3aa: CSVDSLGDSGPYEQYF
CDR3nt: TGCAGCGTTGATTCTTTAGGGGACAGCGGACCCTACGAGCAGTACTTC

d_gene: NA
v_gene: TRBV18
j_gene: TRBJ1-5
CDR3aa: CASSLYDIGNQPQHF
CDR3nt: TGTGCCAGCTCTCTATACGACATAGGCAATCAGCCCCAGCATTTT

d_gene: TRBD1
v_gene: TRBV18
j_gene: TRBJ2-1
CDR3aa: CASSPGQGYNEQFF
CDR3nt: TGTGCCAGCTCACCGGGACAGGGGTACAATGAGCAGTTCTTC

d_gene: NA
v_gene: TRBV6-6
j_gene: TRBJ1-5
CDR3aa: CASSYSRTYSNQPQHF
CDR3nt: TGTGCCAGCAGTTACTCTAGGACATATAGCAATCAGCCCCAGCATTTT

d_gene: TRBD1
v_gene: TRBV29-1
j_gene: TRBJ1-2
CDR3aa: CSVPGTGDHGYTF
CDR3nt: TGCAGCGTTCCCGGGACAGGGGACCATGGCTACACCTTC

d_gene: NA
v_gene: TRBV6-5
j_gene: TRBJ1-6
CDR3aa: CASSYSMQGNNSPLHF
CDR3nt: TGTGCCAGCAGTTACTCGATGCAGGGTAATAATTCACCCCTCCACTTT

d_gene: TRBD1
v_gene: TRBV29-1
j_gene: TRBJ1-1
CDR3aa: CSVFGQENTEAFF
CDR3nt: TGCAGCGTCTTTGGACAGGAGAACACTGAAGCTTTCTTT

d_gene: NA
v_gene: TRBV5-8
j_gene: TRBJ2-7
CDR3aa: CASCASAAYEQYF
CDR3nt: TGTGCCAGCTGCGCTAGCGCTGCCTACGAGCAGTACTTC

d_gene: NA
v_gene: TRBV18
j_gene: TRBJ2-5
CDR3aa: CASSPVGRWGTQYF
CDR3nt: TGTGCCAGCTCACCAGTCGGGAGATGGGGGACCCAGTACTTC

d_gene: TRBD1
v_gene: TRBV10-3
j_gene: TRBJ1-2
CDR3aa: CAISGLGQVVGGYTF
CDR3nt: TGTGCCATCAGTGGGTTGGGACAGGTAGTGGGAGGCTACACCTTC

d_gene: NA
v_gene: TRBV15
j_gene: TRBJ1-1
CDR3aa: CATSRDLYTEAFF
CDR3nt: TGTGCCACCAGCAGAGATCTTTACACTGAAGCTTTCTTT

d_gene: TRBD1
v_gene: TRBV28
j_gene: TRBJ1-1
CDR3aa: CASSSAGQGTTEAFF
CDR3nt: TGTGCCAGCAGCTCCGCGGGACAGGGGACAACTGAAGCTTTCTTT

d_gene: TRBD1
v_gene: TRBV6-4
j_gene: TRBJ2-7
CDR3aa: CASSQDRGSSYEQYF
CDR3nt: TGTGCCAGCAGCCAAGACAGGGGTTCCTCCTACGAGCAGTACTTC

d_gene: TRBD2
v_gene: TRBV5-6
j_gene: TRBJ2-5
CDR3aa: CASSFGLAEQETQYF
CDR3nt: TGTGCCAGCAGCTTCGGACTAGCGGAGCAAGAGACCCAGTACTTC

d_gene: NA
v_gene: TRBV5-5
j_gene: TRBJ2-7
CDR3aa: CASSLGVTVYEQYF
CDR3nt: TGTGCCAGCAGCTTGGGGGTGACAGTATACGAGCAGTACTTC

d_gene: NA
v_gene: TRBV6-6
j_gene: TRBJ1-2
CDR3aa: CASSQNGTPRDGYTF
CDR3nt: TGTGCCAGCAGTCAAAACGGGACACCTCGCGATGGCTACACCTTC

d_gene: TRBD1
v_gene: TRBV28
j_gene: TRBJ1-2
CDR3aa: CASSLAGRGPYGYTF
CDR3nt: TGTGCCAGCAGTTTAGCGGGCAGGGGGCCCTATGGCTACACCTTC

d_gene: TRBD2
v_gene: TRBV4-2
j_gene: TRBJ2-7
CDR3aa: CASSRVATGTSFREQYF
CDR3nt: TGTGCCAGCAGCCGAGTGGCGACCGGGACTAGCTTTCGCGAGCAGTACTTC

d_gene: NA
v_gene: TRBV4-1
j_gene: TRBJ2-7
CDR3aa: CASSQAVTYEQYF
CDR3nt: TGCGCCAGCAGCCAAGCGGTGACCTACGAGCAGTACTTC

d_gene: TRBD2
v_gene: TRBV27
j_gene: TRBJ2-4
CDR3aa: CASSLYGGGAKNIQYF
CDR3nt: TGTGCCAGCAGTTTATATGGCGGGGGGGCCAAAAACATTCAGTACTTC

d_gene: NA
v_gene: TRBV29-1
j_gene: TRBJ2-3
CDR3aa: CSVAGTDTQYF
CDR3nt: TGCAGCGTTGCTGGCACAGATACGCAGTATTTT

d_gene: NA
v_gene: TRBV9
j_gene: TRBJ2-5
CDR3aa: CASSVAPRQQETQYF
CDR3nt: TGTGCCAGCAGCGTAGCCCCCCGACAGCAAGAGACCCAGTACTTC

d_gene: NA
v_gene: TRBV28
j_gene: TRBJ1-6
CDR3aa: CASLGAGALSYNSPLHF
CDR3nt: TGTGCCAGCCTCGGGGCAGGGGCCCTTTCATATAATTCACCCCTCCACTTT

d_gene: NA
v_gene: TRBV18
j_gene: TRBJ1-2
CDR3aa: CASSSPREYYGYTF
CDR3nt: TGTGCCAGCTCATCCCCCCGGGAATACTATGGCTACACCTTC

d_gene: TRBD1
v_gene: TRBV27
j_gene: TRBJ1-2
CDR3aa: CASSLGQGAANYGYTF
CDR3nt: TGTGCCAGCAGTTTAGGACAGGGAGCGGCTAACTATGGCTACACCTTC

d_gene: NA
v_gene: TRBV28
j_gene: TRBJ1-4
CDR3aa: CASRGQGTEKLFF
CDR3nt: TGTGCCAGCAGGGGTCAGGGAACCGAAAAACTGTTTTTT

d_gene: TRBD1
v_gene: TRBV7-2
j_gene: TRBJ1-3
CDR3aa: CASTRQGAFGTIYF
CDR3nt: TGTGCCAGCACCCGACAGGGGGCTTTTGGCACCATATATTTT

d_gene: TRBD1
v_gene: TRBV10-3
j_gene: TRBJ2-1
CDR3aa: CAISEEDRVLNEQFF
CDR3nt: TGTGCCATCAGTGAGGAGGACAGGGTACTCAATGAGCAGTTCTTC